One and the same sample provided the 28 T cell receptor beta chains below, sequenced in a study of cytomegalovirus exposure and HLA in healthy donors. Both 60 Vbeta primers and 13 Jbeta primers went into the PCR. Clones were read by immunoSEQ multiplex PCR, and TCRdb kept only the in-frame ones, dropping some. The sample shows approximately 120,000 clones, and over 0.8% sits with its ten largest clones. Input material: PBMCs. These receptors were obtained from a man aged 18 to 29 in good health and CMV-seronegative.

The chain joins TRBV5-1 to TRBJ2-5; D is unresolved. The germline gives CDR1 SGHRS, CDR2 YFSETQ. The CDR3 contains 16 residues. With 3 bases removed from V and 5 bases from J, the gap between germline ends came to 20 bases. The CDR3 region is CASSSLGVLTVETQYF. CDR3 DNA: TGCGCCAGCAGCTCACTCGGAGTACTGACGGTCGAGACCCAGTACTTC.

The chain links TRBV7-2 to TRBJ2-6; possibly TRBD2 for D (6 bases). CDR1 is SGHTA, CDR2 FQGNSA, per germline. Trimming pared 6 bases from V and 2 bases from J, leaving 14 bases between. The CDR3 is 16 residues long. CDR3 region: CASSSAGGTGANVLTF. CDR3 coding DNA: TGTGCCAGCAGTTCCGCGGGCGGGACTGGGGCCAACGTCCTGACTTTC.

CDR3 protein: CASSLVRTGGLNEQFF. The CDR3 DNA sequence: TGTGCCAGCAGCTTAGTAAGGACAGGGGGCCTCAATGAGCAGTTCTTC. The chain is built from TRBV7-8 and TRBJ2-1; 11 bases are shared with TRBD1. The CDR3 extends over 16 amino acids. The V gene end was trimmed by 1 base and the J gene end by 6 bases; junction bases not matched to a gene: 5. Per germline, CDR1 SGHVS and CDR2 FQNEAQ. Full variable domain (rest looked up from reference TRBV7-8 and TRBJ2-1): GAGVSQSPRYKVAKRGQDVALRCDPISGHVSLFWYQQALGQGPEFLTYFQNEAQLDKSGLPSDRFFAERPEGSVSTLKIQRTQQEDSAVYLCASSLVRTGGLNEQFFGPGTRLTVL.

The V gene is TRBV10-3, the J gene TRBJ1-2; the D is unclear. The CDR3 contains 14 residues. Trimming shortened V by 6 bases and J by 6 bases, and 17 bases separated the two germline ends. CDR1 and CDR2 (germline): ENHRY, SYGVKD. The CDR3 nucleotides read TGTGCCATCAGCGTGTCGGACTGGGCTGATGGCTACACCTTC. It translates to CAISVSDWADGYTF.

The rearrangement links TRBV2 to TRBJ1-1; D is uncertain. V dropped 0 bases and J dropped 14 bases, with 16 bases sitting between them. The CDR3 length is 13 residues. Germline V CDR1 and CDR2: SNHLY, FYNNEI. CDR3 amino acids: CASSEALRLVAFF. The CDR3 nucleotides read TGTGCCAGCAGTGAAGCGCTGCGCCTTGTAGCCTTCTTT. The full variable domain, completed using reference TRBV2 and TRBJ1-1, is EPEVTQTPSHQVTQMGQEVILRCVPISNHLYFYWYRQILGQKVEFLVSFYNNEISEKSEIFDDQFSVERPDGSNFTLKIRSTKLEDSAMYFCASSEALRLVAFFGQGTRLTVV.

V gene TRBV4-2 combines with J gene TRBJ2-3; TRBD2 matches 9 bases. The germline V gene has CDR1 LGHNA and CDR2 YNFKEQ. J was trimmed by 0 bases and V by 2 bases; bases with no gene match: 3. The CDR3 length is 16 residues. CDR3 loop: CASSQNLAGSTDTQYF. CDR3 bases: TGTGCCAGCAGCCAAAACCTAGCGGGGAGCACAGATACGCAGTATTTT.

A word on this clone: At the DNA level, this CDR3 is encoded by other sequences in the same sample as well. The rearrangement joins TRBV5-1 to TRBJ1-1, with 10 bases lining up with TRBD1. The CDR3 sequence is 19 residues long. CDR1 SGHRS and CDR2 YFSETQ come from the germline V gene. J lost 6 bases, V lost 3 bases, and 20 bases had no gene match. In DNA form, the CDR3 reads TGCGCCAGCAGCTGTTCTACGGGACAGGGGATTCTCACTTGTGCTGAAGCTTTCTTT. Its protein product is CASSCSTGQGILTCAEAFF.

CDR3: CASSQERATSYEQYF. CDR3 bases: TGTGCCAGCAGCCAGGAGCGAGCGACCTCCTACGAGCAGTACTTC. The chain recombines TRBV14 with TRBJ2-7; unclear D gene. Trimming cost V 3 bases and J 0 bases, with 12 bases left between them. The CDR3 is made up of 15 amino acids. Germline lookup yields CDR1 SGHDN and CDR2 FVKESK.

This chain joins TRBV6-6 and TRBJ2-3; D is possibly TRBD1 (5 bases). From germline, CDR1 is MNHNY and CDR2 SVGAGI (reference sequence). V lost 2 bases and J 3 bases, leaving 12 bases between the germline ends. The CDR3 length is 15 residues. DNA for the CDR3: TGTGCCAGCAGTTACCTAAGCCAGGGAACAGATACGCAGTATTTT. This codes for CASSYLSQGTDTQYF.

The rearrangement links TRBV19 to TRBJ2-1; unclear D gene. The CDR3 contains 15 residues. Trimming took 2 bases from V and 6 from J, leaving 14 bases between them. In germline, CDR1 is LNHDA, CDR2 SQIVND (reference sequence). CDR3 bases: TGTGCCAGTAGTATACAGGCCCTTTTGGGCAATGAGCAGTTCTTC. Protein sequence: CASSIQALLGNEQFF.

Here the CDR3 DNA reads TGTGCCAGCAGTTACGTGGACAGGGGGCCCTCCTACGAGCAGTACTTC. Translation gives CASSYVDRGPSYEQYF. This chain uses TRBV6-5 with TRBJ2-7, with 11 bases fitting TRBD1. This CDR3 is built from 16 residues. Losses at the gene ends were 2 bases for V and 0 bases for J; bases not matched to a gene: 3. From germline, CDR1 is MNHEY and CDR2 SVGAGI.

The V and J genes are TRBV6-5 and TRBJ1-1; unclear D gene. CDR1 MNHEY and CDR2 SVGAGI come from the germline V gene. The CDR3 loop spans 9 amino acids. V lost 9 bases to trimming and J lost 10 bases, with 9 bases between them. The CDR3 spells CASETGAFF. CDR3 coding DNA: TGTGCCAGTGAGACGGGAGCTTTCTTT.

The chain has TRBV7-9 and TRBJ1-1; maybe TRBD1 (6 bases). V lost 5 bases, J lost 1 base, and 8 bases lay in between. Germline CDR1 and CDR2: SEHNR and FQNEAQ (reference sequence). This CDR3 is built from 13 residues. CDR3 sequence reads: CASSPTGNTEAFF. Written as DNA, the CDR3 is TGTGCCAGCAGCCCGACAGGGAACACTGAAGCTTTCTTT.

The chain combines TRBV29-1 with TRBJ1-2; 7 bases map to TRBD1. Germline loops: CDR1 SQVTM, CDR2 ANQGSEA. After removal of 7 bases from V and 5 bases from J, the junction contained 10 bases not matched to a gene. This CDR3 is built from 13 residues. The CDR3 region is CSGGQKSDYGYTF. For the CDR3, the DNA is TGCAGCGGGGGACAGAAGTCGGATTATGGCTACACCTTC.

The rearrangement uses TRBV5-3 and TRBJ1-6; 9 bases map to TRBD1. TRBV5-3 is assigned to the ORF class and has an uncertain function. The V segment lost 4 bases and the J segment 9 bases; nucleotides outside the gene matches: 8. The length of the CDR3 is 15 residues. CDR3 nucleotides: TGTGCCAGAAGCGATGGGACAGGGAGCTGTTCACCCCTCCACTTT. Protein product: CARSDGTGSCSPLHF.

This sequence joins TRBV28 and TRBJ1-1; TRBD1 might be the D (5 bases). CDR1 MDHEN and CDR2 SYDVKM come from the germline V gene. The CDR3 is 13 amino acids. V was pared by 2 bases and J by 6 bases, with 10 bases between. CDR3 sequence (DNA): TGTGCCAGCAGTTTACAGGGTTACCCTGAAGCTTTCTTT. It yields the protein CASSLQGYPEAFF. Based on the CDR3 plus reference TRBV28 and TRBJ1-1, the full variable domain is DVKVTQSSRYLVKRTGEKVFLECVQDMDHENMFWYRQDPGLGLRLIYFSYDVKMKEKGDIPEGYSVSREKKERFSLILESASTNQTSMYLCASSLQGYPEAFFGQGTRLTVV.

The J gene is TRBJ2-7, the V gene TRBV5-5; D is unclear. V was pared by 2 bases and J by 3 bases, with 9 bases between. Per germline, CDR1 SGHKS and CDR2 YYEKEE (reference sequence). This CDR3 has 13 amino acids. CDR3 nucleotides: TGTGCCAGCAGCTTAGGAGCCCTCTACGAGCAGTACTTC. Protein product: CASSLGALYEQYF.

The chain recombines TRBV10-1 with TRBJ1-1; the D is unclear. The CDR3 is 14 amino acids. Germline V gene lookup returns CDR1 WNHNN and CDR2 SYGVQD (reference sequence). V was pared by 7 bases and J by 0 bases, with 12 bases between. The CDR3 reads CASKPGNVNTEAFF. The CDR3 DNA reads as TGCGCCAGCAAACCGGGGAACGTGAACACTGAAGCTTTCTTT.

This CDR3 reads CSVEPVRGNAEAFF. The CDR3 nucleotides read TGCAGCGTTGAACCTGTGAGAGGAAATGCGGAAGCTTTCTTT. The chain is built from TRBV29-1 and TRBJ1-1; no definite D call. Per the germline V gene, CDR1 is SQVTM and CDR2 is ANQGSEA. This CDR3 has 14 residues. Trimming stripped 2 bases from V and 8 bases from J, with 18 bases between. Looking up the rest from reference TRBV29-1 and TRBJ1-1 gives the full variable domain: SAVISQKPSRDICQRGTSLTIQCQVDSQVTMMFWYRQQPGQSLTLIATANQGSEATYESGFVIDKFPISRPNLTFSTLTVSNMSPEDSSIYLCSVEPVRGNAEAFFGQGTRLTVV.

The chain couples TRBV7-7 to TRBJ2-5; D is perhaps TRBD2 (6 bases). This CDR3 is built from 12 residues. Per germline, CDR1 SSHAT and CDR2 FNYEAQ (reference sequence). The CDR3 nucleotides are TGTGCTAGTCCTGGGGGGAGGGAGACCCAGTACTTC. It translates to CASPGGRETQYF.

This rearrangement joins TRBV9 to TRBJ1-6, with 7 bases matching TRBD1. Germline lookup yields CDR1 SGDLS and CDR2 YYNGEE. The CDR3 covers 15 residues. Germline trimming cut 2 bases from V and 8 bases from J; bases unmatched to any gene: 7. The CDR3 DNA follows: TGTGCCAGCAGCGTCGAGACAGGGATGGATTCACCCCTCCACTTT. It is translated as CASSVETGMDSPLHF.

The CDR3 is CASSRDRGRETANTGELFF. In DNA form, the CDR3 reads TGCGCCAGCAGTCGCGACAGGGGGCGAGAGACCGCGAACACCGGGGAGCTGTTTTTT. The V and J genes are TRBV5-1 and TRBJ2-2, with 10 nucleotides matching TRBD1. The CDR3 totals 19 residues. Looked up from germline, CDR1 is SGHRS and CDR2 is YFSETQ. V dropped 5 bases and J dropped 0; count of bases not matched to a gene: 13.

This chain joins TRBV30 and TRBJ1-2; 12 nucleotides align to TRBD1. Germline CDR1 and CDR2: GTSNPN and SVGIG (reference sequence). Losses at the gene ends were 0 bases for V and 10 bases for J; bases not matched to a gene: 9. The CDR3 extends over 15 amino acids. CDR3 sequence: CAWSVRSGTGGPYTF. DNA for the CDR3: TGTGCCTGGAGTGTAAGGTCGGGGACAGGGGGCCCCTACACCTTC.

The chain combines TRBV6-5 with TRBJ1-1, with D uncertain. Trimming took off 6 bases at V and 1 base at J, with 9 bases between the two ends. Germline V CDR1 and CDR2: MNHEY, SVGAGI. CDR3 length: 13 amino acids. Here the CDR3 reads CASRPTRNTEAFF. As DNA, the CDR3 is TGTGCCAGCAGGCCCACAAGGAACACTGAAGCTTTCTTT.

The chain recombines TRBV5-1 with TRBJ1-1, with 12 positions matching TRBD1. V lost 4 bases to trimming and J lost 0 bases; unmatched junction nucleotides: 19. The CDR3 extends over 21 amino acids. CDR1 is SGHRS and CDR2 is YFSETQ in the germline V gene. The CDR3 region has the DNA TGCGCCAGCAGCATAACGAAGACCTGGGACAGGGGGCGTAAGTTGAACACTGAAGCTTTCTTT. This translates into CASSITKTWDRGRKLNTEAFF.

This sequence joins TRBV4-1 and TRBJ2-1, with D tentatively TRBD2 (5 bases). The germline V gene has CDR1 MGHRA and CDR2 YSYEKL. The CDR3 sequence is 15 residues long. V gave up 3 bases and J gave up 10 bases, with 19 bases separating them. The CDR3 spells CASSQGPRDGGEQFF. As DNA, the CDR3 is TGCGCCAGCAGCCAGGGCCCGCGCGATGGCGGGGAGCAGTTCTTC.

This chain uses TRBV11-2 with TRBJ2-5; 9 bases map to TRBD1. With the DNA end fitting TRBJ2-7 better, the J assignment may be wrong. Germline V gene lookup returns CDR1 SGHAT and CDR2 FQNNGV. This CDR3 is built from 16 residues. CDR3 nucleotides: TGTGCCAGCAGCTCCACCGGGACAGGGAGGACCTACGAGCAGTACTTC. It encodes CASSSTGTGRTYEQYF.

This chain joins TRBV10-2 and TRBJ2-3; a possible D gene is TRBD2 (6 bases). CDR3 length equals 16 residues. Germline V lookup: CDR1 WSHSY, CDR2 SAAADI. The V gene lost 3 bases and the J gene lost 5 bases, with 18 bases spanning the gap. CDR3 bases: TGCGCCAGCAGTGAAGCTCTAGCGAGGAGTGTAGATACGCAGTATTTT. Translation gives CASSEALARSVDTQYF.